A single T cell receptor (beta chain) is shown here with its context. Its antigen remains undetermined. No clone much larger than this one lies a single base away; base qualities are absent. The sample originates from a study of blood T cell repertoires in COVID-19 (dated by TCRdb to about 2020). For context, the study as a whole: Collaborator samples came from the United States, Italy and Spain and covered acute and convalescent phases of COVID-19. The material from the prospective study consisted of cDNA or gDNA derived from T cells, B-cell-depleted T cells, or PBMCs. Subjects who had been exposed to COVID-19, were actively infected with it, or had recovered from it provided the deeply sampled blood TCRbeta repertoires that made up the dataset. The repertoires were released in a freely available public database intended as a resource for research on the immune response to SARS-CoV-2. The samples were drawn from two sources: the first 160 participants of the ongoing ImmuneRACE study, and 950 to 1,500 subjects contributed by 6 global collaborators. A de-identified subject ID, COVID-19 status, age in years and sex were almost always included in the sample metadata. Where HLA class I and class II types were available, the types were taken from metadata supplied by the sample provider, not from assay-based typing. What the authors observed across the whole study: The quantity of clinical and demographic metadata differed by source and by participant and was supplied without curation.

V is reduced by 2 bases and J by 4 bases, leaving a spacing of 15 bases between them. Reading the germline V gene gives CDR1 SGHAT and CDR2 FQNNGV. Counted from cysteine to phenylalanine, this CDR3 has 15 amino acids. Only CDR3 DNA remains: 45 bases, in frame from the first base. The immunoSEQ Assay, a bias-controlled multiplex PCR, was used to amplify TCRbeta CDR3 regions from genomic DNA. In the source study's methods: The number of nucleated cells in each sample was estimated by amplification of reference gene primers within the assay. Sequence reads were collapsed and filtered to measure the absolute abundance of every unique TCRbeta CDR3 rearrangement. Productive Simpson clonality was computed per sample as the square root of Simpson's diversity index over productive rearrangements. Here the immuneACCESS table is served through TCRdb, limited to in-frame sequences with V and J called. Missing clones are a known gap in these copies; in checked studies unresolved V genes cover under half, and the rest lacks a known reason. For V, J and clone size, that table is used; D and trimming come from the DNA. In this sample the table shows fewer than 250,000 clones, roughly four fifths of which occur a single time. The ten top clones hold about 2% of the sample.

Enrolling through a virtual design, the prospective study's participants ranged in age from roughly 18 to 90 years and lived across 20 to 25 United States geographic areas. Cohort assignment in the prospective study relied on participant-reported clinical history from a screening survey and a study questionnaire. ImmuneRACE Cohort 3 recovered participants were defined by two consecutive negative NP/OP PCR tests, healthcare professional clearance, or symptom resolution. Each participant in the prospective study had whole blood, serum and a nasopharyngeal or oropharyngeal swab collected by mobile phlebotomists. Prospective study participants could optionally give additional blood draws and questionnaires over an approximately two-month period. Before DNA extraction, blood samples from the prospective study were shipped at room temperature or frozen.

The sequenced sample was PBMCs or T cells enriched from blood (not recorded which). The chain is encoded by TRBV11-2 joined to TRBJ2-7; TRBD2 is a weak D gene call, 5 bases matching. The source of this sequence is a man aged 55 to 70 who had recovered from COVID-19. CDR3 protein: CASSLLRGGLYEQYF. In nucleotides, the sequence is TGTGCCAGCAGCTTATTACGGGGTGGTCTATACGAGCAGTACTTC.